This T cell receptor (beta chain) was sequenced during a study of memory CD4+ T cells and cytomegalovirus serostatus. Broader study findings: A US-trained random forest predicted CMV serostatus with median AUC around 0.9. The CMV-associated TCR signature appears largely within the CD4+ memory repertoire.

About this clone: Its antigen is not known.

The sort gate was single viable CD3+CD4+CD8-CD45RO+ cells for memory CD4+ T cells. Donors' CMV status reflects serum IgG against pp150, pp28, p38, p52. The assay was immunoSEQ multiplex PCR, and TCRdb's table has in-frame clones only and misses some. The sample shows almost 45,000 clones, roughly 83% of them seen only once. The clonotype was recovered from an adult in good health and CMV-seronegative. Sequenced: memory CD4+ T cells from blood.

CDR3 nucleotides: TGTGCCACGGGACAGGGAATCTCTGGAAACACCATATATTTT. Protein product: CATGQGISGNTIYF. V usage is TRBV6-1 and J usage is TRBJ1-3; 9 bases align to TRBD1. The J segment lost 0 bases and the V segment lost 10 bases, leaving 4 bases of the junction unmatched. Germline values: CDR1 MNHNS, CDR2 SASEGT. This CDR3 has 14 amino acids.